This is a list of T cell receptor beta chains from one sample in a study of blood T cell repertoires in COVID-19. Libraries were prepared by immunoSEQ multiplex PCR; TCRdb keeps only in-frame clonotypes and omits some of them. The profile shows around 400,000 clones, roughly 88% of them singletons. The sequencing sample was made of PBMCs or T cells enriched from blood (not recorded which). These receptors came from a woman aged 18-29 years who had been exposed to COVID-19. CDR3s include the opening cysteine and the closing phenylalanine or tryptophan.

TRBV7-2	CASSSSSGEWAKNIQYF
TRBV7-9	CASSGTGANYGYTF
TRBV2	CASSPGQGAQQYF
TRBV19	CASSIGNRVSETQYF
TRBV9	CASSARTSFNEQFF
TRBV3-1/TRBV3-2	CASSRTTVTTEAFF
TRBV7-2	CASSLNKGYTF
TRBV23-1	CASSQFSGHAETQYF
TRBV29-1	CSVGRANEQFF
TRBV7-3	CASSALTGARRTEAFF
TRBV11-3	CASSLGEANSYNSPLHF
TRBV4-1	CASRGVDEQFF
TRBV10-3	CAIGEGHLNYGYTF
TRBV28	CASTPGEEDQPQHF
TRBV6-5	CAREKDRGSYEQYF
TRBV14	CASSHPRRGGARETQYF
TRBV6-4	CASSAWTSGAYEQYF
TRBV3-1/TRBV3-2	CASSQDAGHNQPQHF
TRBV4-1	CASRPLLEVSYNEQFF
TRBV21-1	CASSNLSRGGGSTEAFF
TRBV10-3	CAISSNYEQYF
TRBV19	CASQGNSPLHF
TRBV12-3/TRBV12-4	CASSFQGSDEAFF
TRBV5-4	CASSRMGQPGTDTQYF
TRBV11-2	CASSSPGWVEQYF
TRBV3-1/TRBV3-2	CASSAAGVGTDTQYF
TRBV6-2/TRBV6-3	CASSYSPGREQFF
TRBV3-1/TRBV3-2	CASSLGGATQETQYF
TRBV7-9	CASSFKQEWDYTF
TRBV7-9	CASSAVPGQGRNEQFF
TRBV21-1	CASSHNQGQNRTNPSPTDTQYF
TRBV5-4	CASSYPTSLLFF
TRBV28	CASSPDSYEQYF
TRBV12-3/TRBV12-4	CASSLGQAREAFF
TRBV5-4	CASSLTRNSPLHF
TRBV27	CASSYRSSYEQYF
TRBV5-1	CASSFRLESAGELFF
TRBV6-5	CVSRTGTGAYQPQHF
TRBV28	CASTSLRQGPEQYF
TRBV28	CASTGGTSYNEQFF
TRBV27	CASSRVMNTEAFF
TRBV14	CASSQAGSYGREKLFF
TRBV4-1	CASSRDTTYEQYF
TRBV12-3/TRBV12-4	CASTGAFTQYF
TRBV7-8	CASSLAGVNTEAFF
TRBV13	CASSFLDRGIYSNQPQHF
TRBV28	CASRGQGTDGYTF
TRBV6-5	CASATVSGNTIYF
TRBV10-3	CAIRDLAGDTYNEQFF
TRBV30	CAWSVGTGRGNTIYF
TRBV2	CASSEDGGPNEQFF
TRBV4-3	CASSWTSGDEQYF